This TCR beta chain was identified in a study of cytomegalovirus exposure and HLA in healthy donors. Notes on the study in general: There were some public TCRs occurring in many donors, but most TCR sequences were rare.

V was pared by 6 bases and J by 0 bases, with 8 bases of the junction left unmatched. The CDR3 loop spans 16 amino acids. The germline CDR1 and CDR2 sequences are MGHDK and SYGVNS. Despite likely unrecorded immune exposures, the donors were nominally healthy at the time of sampling. Turning to this clone: Antigen: not known.

60 Vbeta and 13 Jbeta primers were used in PCR. TCRdb's table, derived via immunoSEQ multiplex PCR, lists solely in-frame clones and lacks some. This sample has under 200,000 clones, with roughly 80% found just once. Input material: PBMCs. This TCR was recovered from a male donor in good health and CMV-seropositive. The V call is TRBV25-1, the J call TRBJ1-1, with 9 bases lining up with TRBD1. The CDR3 is CASRTGTGYMNTEAFF. CDR3 nucleotides: TGTGCCAGCAGGACCGGGACAGGGTACATGAACACTGAAGCTTTCTTT.